This T cell receptor beta chain was profiled in a study of shared clonotypes between healthy human individuals. Study in general: Researchers drew samples from two women and three men aged 18 to 49. General study findings and limits: Clonotype sharing among donors, it was expected, would be affected by sequencing depth.

Several immunoSEQ 96-well plates shared each subset's DNA, each plate a replicate. Data came from immunoSEQ multiplex PCR; TCRdb stores just in-frame clones and leaves some out. The data hold about 1.9 million clones, with 90% to 95% observed a single time. As to this clone: Its matching antigen is unknown. The sample holds other DNA sequences that translate to the same CDR3.

As defined, naive CD8 cells were CD45RO-negative and positively selected for CCR7, with terminally differentiated effector memory CD45RA+ cells excluded. The sample taken for sequencing was naive CD8+ T cells from PBMCs. This receptor was taken from a man aged 18 to 35 in good health. Some clones in this sample may be carry-over from other donors' samples.

CDR3 DNA: TGTGCCAGCAGCTTAGTTGGACAGGGAATTTACAATGAGCAGTTCTTC. Translation: CASSLVGQGIYNEQFF. V and J are TRBV7-2 and TRBJ2-1; TRBD1 matches 8 bases. The CDR3 contains 16 residues. The junction had 6 bases not matched to a gene; V was cut back by 1 base and J by 4 bases. From germline, CDR1 is SGHTA and CDR2 FQGNSA.